A single sample gave rise to the 2 T cell receptor beta chains below, sequenced in a study of blood T cell repertoires in COVID-19. Repertoires were generated with immunoSEQ multiplex PCR, while TCRdb's copy carries only in-frame clones and drops some. The repertoire consists of 200,000 to 300,000 clones, with about 90% occurring once and the leading ten covering around 7.8%. Sequenced sample: peripheral blood. These receptors originate from a man in his 60s who had recovered from COVID-19.

V gene TRBV6-5 combines with J gene TRBJ1-1; 7 nucleotides match TRBD1. The V gene's germline CDR1 is MNHEY and CDR2 SVGAGI. The trim removed 8 bases at V and 1 base at J, leaving 4 bases unmatched. This CDR3 is built from 13 residues. The CDR3 is CASCRTGNTEAFF. As DNA, the CDR3 is TGTGCCAGCTGCCGGACAGGGAACACTGAAGCTTTCTTT.

The chain employs TRBV7-9 and TRBJ2-5, with D possibly matching TRBD2 (7 bases). V was cut by 1 base and J by 2 bases, with 14 bases left in between. The CDR3 has 16 residues. Germline V gives CDR1 SEHNR, CDR2 FQNEAQ (reference sequence). CDR3 amino acids: CASSLGSAGAQETQYF. The CDR3 bases are TGTGCCAGCAGCTTAGGTTCGGCGGGGGCTCAAGAGACCCAGTACTTC.